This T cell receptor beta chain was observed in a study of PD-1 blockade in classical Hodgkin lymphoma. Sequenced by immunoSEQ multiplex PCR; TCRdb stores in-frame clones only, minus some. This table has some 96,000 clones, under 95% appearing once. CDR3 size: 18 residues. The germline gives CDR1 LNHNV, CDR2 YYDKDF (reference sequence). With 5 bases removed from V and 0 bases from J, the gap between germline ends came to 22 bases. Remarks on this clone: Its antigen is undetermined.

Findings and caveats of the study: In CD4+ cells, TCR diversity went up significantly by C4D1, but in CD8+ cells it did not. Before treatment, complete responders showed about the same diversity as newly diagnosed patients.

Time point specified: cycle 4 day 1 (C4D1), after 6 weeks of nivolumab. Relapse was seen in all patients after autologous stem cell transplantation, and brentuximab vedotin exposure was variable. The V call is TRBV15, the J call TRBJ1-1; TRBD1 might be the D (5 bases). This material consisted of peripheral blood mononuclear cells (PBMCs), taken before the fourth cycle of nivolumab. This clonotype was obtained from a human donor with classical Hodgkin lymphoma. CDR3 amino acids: CATSRTRAISRMNTEAFF. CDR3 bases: TGTGCCACCAGCCGGACACGGGCCATCTCACGGATGAACACTGAAGCTTTCTTT.